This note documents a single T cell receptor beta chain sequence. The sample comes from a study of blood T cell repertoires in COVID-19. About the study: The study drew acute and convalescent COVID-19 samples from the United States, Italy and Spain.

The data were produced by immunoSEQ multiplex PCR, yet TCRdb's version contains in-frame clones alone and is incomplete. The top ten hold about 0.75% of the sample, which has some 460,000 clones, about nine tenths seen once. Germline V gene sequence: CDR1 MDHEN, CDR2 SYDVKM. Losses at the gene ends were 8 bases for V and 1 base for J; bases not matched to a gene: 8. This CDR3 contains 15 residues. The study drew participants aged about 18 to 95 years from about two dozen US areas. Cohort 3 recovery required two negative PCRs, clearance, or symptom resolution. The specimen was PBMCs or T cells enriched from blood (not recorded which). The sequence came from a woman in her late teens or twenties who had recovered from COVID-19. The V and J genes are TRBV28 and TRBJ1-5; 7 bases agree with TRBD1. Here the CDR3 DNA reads TGTGCCAGCCTTTCAGGGGGGACAAGCAATCAGCCCCAGCATTTT. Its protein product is CASLSGGTSNQPQHF. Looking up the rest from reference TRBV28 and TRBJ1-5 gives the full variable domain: DVKVTQSSRYLVKRTGEKVFLECVQDMDHENMFWYRQDPGLGLRLIYFSYDVKMKEKGDIPEGYSVSREKKERFSLILESASTNQTSMYLCASLSGGTSNQPQHFGDGTRLSIL.